The rows below give T cell receptor beta chains drawn from one sample of a study of blood T cell repertoires in COVID-19. Some clones are missing from TCRdb's copy, which holds only in-frame ones; the method was immunoSEQ multiplex PCR. The sample has around 150,000 clones; about 85% are singletons. The material sequenced was peripheral blood. The receptor source for this set is a human donor with acute or convalescent COVID-19. The donor label of this sample is uncertain. Each CDR3 is given with its conserved first and last residue. Each record gives: D gene, clone size, CDR3 length, V gene, J gene, CDR3 protein, CDR3 DNA. The D gene is left open where the match is weak. Clone size is shown for a subset of rows, as once, few, many or a class of expanded clone.

d_gene: -; abundance: -; len: 13; v_gene: TRBV7-2; j_gene: TRBJ1-1; CDR3aa: CASSLASRTEAFF; CDR3nt: TGTGCCAGCAGCTTAGCCTCCAGGACTGAAGCTTTCTTT
d_gene: -; abundance: -; len: 16; v_gene: TRBV18; j_gene: TRBJ2-2; CDR3aa: CASSPAEFSNTGELFF; CDR3nt: TGTGCCAGCTCACCGGCGGAGTTTTCGAACACCGGGGAGCTGTTTTTT
d_gene: -; abundance: -; len: 15; v_gene: TRBV20-1; j_gene: TRBJ1-1; CDR3aa: CSASGGRRGGTEAFF; CDR3nt: TGCAGTGCTAGTGGGGGTCGCCGGGGGGGCACTGAAGCTTTCTTT
d_gene: -; abundance: -; len: 16; v_gene: TRBV18; j_gene: TRBJ1-6; CDR3aa: CASSPRSPGNNSPLHF; CDR3nt: TGTGCCAGCTCACCACGTAGTCCCGGGAATAATTCACCCCTCCACTTT
d_gene: -; abundance: -; len: 13; v_gene: TRBV10-3; j_gene: TRBJ1-1; CDR3aa: CAISVQDNTEAFF; CDR3nt: TGTGCCATCAGTGTACAGGACAACACTGAAGCTTTCTTT
d_gene: -; abundance: -; len: 13; v_gene: TRBV18; j_gene: TRBJ1-2; CDR3aa: CASSPDDSYGYTF; CDR3nt: TGTGCCAGCTCACCCGATGACAGCTATGGCTACACCTTC
d_gene: TRBD1; abundance: -; len: 15; v_gene: TRBV11-2; j_gene: TRBJ2-2; CDR3aa: CASSIGTGNTGELFF; CDR3nt: TGTGCCAGCAGCATAGGGACAGGGAACACCGGGGAGCTGTTTTTT
d_gene: TRBD1; abundance: -; len: 14; v_gene: TRBV18; j_gene: TRBJ2-2; CDR3aa: CASSPDRVGGELFF; CDR3nt: TGTGCCAGCTCACCGGACAGGGTTGGCGGGGAGCTGTTTTTT
d_gene: TRBD2; abundance: -; len: 17; v_gene: TRBV5-1; j_gene: TRBJ2-2; CDR3aa: CASSGLAGEQNTGELFF; CDR3nt: TGCGCCAGCAGCGGGCTAGCGGGGGAGCAGAACACCGGGGAGCTGTTTTTT
d_gene: -; abundance: -; len: 14; v_gene: TRBV3-1/TRBV3-2; j_gene: TRBJ1-1; CDR3aa: CASSHKTGIAAAFF; CDR3nt: TGTGCCAGCAGCCACAAAACAGGAATAGCTGCAGCTTTCTTT
d_gene: -; abundance: once; len: 14; v_gene: TRBV9; j_gene: TRBJ1-1; CDR3aa: CASSVEEGVSRAFF; CDR3nt: TGTGCCAGCAGCGTAGAAGAGGGAGTTTCCAGGGCTTTCTTT
d_gene: TRBD1; abundance: once; len: 14; v_gene: TRBV27; j_gene: TRBJ1-2; CDR3aa: CASSLLGTGEGYTF; CDR3nt: TGTGCCAGCAGTTTATTAGGGACAGGGGAGGGCTACACCTTC
d_gene: TRBD1; abundance: -; len: 14; v_gene: TRBV18; j_gene: TRBJ2-3; CDR3aa: CASSPRRDSDTQYF; CDR3nt: TGTGCCAGCTCACCACGTAGGGACAGCGATACGCAGTATTTT
d_gene: TRBD1; abundance: once; len: 14; v_gene: TRBV11-2; j_gene: TRBJ1-1; CDR3aa: CASSSGTGETEAFF; CDR3nt: TGTGCCAGCAGCTCCGGGACAGGGGAAACTGAAGCTTTCTTT
d_gene: -; abundance: -; len: 12; v_gene: TRBV28; j_gene: TRBJ1-2; CDR3aa: CASSWQSYGYTF; CDR3nt: TGTGCCAGCAGTTGGCAAAGCTATGGCTACACCTTC
d_gene: -; abundance: -; len: 15; v_gene: TRBV10-1; j_gene: TRBJ2-3; CDR3aa: CASSDGGLRTDTQYF; CDR3nt: TGCGCCAGCAGTGACGGGGGGCTCCGCACAGATACGCAGTATTTT
d_gene: -; abundance: -; len: 14; v_gene: TRBV9; j_gene: TRBJ2-3; CDR3aa: CASSPRGFQDTQYF; CDR3nt: TGTGCCAGCAGCCCAAGAGGGTTCCAAGATACGCAGTATTTT
d_gene: -; abundance: -; len: 14; v_gene: TRBV19; j_gene: TRBJ1-3; CDR3aa: CASSNQEVRNTIYF; CDR3nt: TGTGCCAGTAGTAACCAGGAAGTGCGAAACACCATATATTTT
d_gene: TRBD1; abundance: -; len: 18; v_gene: TRBV9; j_gene: TRBJ1-3; CDR3aa: CASSAYMTGGHSGNTIYF; CDR3nt: TGTGCCAGCAGCGCATATATGACAGGGGGCCACTCTGGAAACACCATATATTTT
d_gene: -; abundance: -; len: 16; v_gene: TRBV7-3; j_gene: TRBJ1-2; CDR3aa: CASSLLAGPANYGYTF; CDR3nt: TGTGCCAGCAGCTTACTCGCAGGGCCGGCTAACTATGGCTACACCTTC
d_gene: -; abundance: -; len: 14; v_gene: TRBV6-5; j_gene: TRBJ1-6; CDR3aa: CASTLRKSNSPLHF; CDR3nt: TGTGCCAGCACTCTGAGAAAGTCTAATTCACCCCTCCACTTT
d_gene: -; abundance: -; len: 15; v_gene: TRBV3-1/TRBV3-2; j_gene: TRBJ2-5; CDR3aa: CASSQAQGGQETQYF; CDR3nt: TGTGCCAGCAGCCAGGCGCAGGGGGGCCAAGAGACCCAGTACTTC
d_gene: -; abundance: once; len: 12; v_gene: TRBV7-8; j_gene: TRBJ2-7; CDR3aa: CASSHPSYEQYF; CDR3nt: TGTGCCAGCAGCCACCCTAGCTACGAGCAGTACTTC
d_gene: -; abundance: -; len: 13; v_gene: TRBV7-9; j_gene: TRBJ1-2; CDR3aa: CASTQGQTYGYTF; CDR3nt: TGTGCCAGCACCCAAGGACAGACCTATGGCTACACCTTC
d_gene: -; abundance: -; len: 15; v_gene: TRBV6-6; j_gene: TRBJ1-2; CDR3aa: CASSYSREGYYGYTF; CDR3nt: TGTGCCAGCAGTTACTCGAGGGAGGGATACTATGGCTACACCTTC
d_gene: -; abundance: -; len: 14; v_gene: TRBV4-2; j_gene: TRBJ2-3; CDR3aa: CASSQGKGADTQYF; CDR3nt: TGTGCCAGCAGCCAAGGCAAAGGGGCAGATACGCAGTATTTT
d_gene: -; abundance: -; len: 13; v_gene: TRBV6-5; j_gene: TRBJ2-7; CDR3aa: CASSRTVSYEQYF; CDR3nt: TGTGCCAGCAGCAGGACAGTCTCCTACGAGCAGTACTTC
d_gene: -; abundance: -; len: 13; v_gene: TRBV12-3/TRBV12-4; j_gene: TRBJ2-3; CDR3aa: CASYGGLGDTQYF; CDR3nt: TGTGCCTCCTACGGGGGGCTCGGAGATACGCAGTATTTT
d_gene: -; abundance: -; len: 15; v_gene: TRBV7-2; j_gene: TRBJ1-1; CDR3aa: CASSLSRVPNTEAFF; CDR3nt: TGTGCCAGCAGCCTATCCAGGGTCCCGAACACTGAAGCTTTCTTT
d_gene: TRBD1; abundance: -; len: 15; v_gene: TRBV10-3; j_gene: TRBJ1-6; CDR3aa: CAISGTQGAYSPLHF; CDR3nt: TGTGCCATCAGCGGGACACAGGGGGCATATTCACCCCTCCACTTT
d_gene: -; abundance: -; len: 13; v_gene: TRBV2; j_gene: TRBJ2-5; CDR3aa: CASSSEAGETQYF; CDR3nt: TGTGCCAGCAGTTCCGAGGCCGGGGAGACCCAGTACTTC
d_gene: -; abundance: -; len: 17; v_gene: TRBV28; j_gene: TRBJ1-2; CDR3aa: CASSLSGMEGWIDGYTF; CDR3nt: TGTGCCAGCAGTTTATCGGGTATGGAGGGATGGATTGATGGCTACACCTTC
d_gene: TRBD1; abundance: -; len: 14; v_gene: TRBV20-1; j_gene: TRBJ1-2; CDR3aa: CSASPQGFVGGYTF; CDR3nt: TGCAGTGCTAGTCCACAGGGGTTTGTCGGCGGCTACACCTTC
d_gene: -; abundance: -; len: 11; v_gene: TRBV20-1; j_gene: TRBJ2-1; CDR3aa: CSAQHGDTRFF; CDR3nt: TGCAGTGCTCAACACGGGGACACGAGGTTCTTC
d_gene: TRBD1; abundance: -; len: 15; v_gene: TRBV6-5; j_gene: TRBJ2-2; CDR3aa: CASTRTGANTGELFF; CDR3nt: TGTGCCAGCACGAGGACAGGGGCAAACACCGGGGAGCTGTTTTTT
d_gene: TRBD1; abundance: -; len: 15; v_gene: TRBV30; j_gene: TRBJ1-5; CDR3aa: CAWSAPGQGGQPQHF; CDR3nt: TGTGCCTGGAGTGCCCCCGGACAGGGAGGTCAGCCCCAGCATTTT
d_gene: TRBD1; abundance: -; len: 15; v_gene: TRBV10-3; j_gene: TRBJ2-5; CDR3aa: CAIREGTGGDETQYF; CDR3nt: TGTGCCATCAGGGAAGGGACAGGGGGCGATGAGACCCAGTACTTC
d_gene: -; abundance: -; len: 13; v_gene: TRBV5-4; j_gene: TRBJ2-7; CDR3aa: CASSLGGTYEQYF; CDR3nt: TGTGCCAGCAGCTTGGGCGGTACCTACGAGCAGTACTTC
d_gene: -; abundance: -; len: 15; v_gene: TRBV28; j_gene: TRBJ1-2; CDR3aa: CASSAFPTVSYGYTF; CDR3nt: TGTGCCAGCAGCGCCTTCCCAACAGTTTCCTATGGCTACACCTTC
d_gene: -; abundance: -; len: 15; v_gene: TRBV9; j_gene: TRBJ2-3; CDR3aa: CASSDRPSSTDTQYF; CDR3nt: TGTGCCAGCAGCGACAGGCCTTCTAGCACAGATACGCAGTATTTT
d_gene: TRBD1; abundance: -; len: 13; v_gene: TRBV29-1; j_gene: TRBJ2-7; CDR3aa: CSVPGDRGREQYF; CDR3nt: TGCAGCGTTCCGGGGGACAGGGGCCGCGAGCAGTACTTC
d_gene: -; abundance: -; len: 16; v_gene: TRBV6-5; j_gene: TRBJ2-7; CDR3aa: CASSYWIGGTAYEQYF; CDR3nt: TGTGCCAGCAGTTACTGGATAGGGGGGACAGCCTACGAGCAGTACTTC
d_gene: TRBD2; abundance: -; len: 15; v_gene: TRBV10-1; j_gene: TRBJ2-5; CDR3aa: CASSERGQGGETQYF; CDR3nt: TGCGCCAGCAGTGAACGTGGTCAGGGAGGGGAGACCCAGTACTTC
d_gene: -; abundance: -; len: 13; v_gene: TRBV7-2; j_gene: TRBJ1-1; CDR3aa: CASGGQVVTEAFF; CDR3nt: TGTGCCAGCGGAGGGCAGGTCGTAACTGAAGCTTTCTTT
d_gene: TRBD1; abundance: -; len: 14; v_gene: TRBV28; j_gene: TRBJ1-2; CDR3aa: CASSLTGGGYGYTF; CDR3nt: TGTGCCAGCAGCCTTACAGGGGGCGGCTATGGCTACACCTTC
d_gene: -; abundance: -; len: 17; v_gene: TRBV7-8; j_gene: TRBJ1-5; CDR3aa: CASSSRDKINSNQPQHF; CDR3nt: TGTGCCAGCAGCTCCCGGGACAAGATAAATAGCAATCAGCCCCAGCATTTT
d_gene: -; abundance: -; len: 13; v_gene: TRBV5-6; j_gene: TRBJ1-4; CDR3aa: CASSLGSTEKLFF; CDR3nt: TGTGCCAGCAGCTTGGGTAGTACTGAAAAACTGTTTTTT
d_gene: -; abundance: -; len: 14; v_gene: TRBV7-6; j_gene: TRBJ2-7; CDR3aa: CASSSYSSSSEQYF; CDR3nt: TGTGCCAGCAGCTCTTATTCCTCTAGCTCAGAGCAGTACTTC
d_gene: -; abundance: -; len: 17; v_gene: TRBV4-3; j_gene: TRBJ2-2; CDR3aa: CASSQDDSSAVTGELFF; CDR3nt: TGCGCCAGCAGCCAAGATGATTCCTCGGCGGTCACCGGGGAGCTGTTTTTT
d_gene: TRBD2; abundance: -; len: 14; v_gene: TRBV2; j_gene: TRBJ2-7; CDR3aa: CASSLAGAPYEQYF; CDR3nt: TGTGCCAGCTCACTAGCGGGGGCACCCTACGAGCAGTACTTC
d_gene: TRBD1; abundance: -; len: 15; v_gene: TRBV5-4; j_gene: TRBJ2-7; CDR3aa: CASSFGQENSYEQYF; CDR3nt: TGTGCCAGCAGCTTTGGACAGGAAAATTCCTACGAGCAGTACTTC
d_gene: -; abundance: -; len: 15; v_gene: TRBV19; j_gene: TRBJ1-5; CDR3aa: CATWGGAGRNQPQHF; CDR3nt: TGTGCCACTTGGGGGGGGGCAGGGAGGAATCAGCCCCAGCATTTT
d_gene: -; abundance: -; len: 12; v_gene: TRBV28; j_gene: TRBJ2-2; CDR3aa: CASRADTGELFF; CDR3nt: TGTGCCAGCAGGGCAGACACCGGGGAGCTGTTTTTT
d_gene: -; abundance: once; len: 17; v_gene: TRBV9; j_gene: TRBJ2-2; CDR3aa: CASSVVGGGTPTGELFF; CDR3nt: TGTGCCAGCAGCGTAGTGGGAGGGGGGACCCCAACCGGGGAGCTGTTTTTT
d_gene: -; abundance: few; len: 14; v_gene: TRBV6-2/TRBV6-3; j_gene: TRBJ1-1; CDR3aa: CASSQPQRYTEAFF; CDR3nt: TGTGCCAGCAGTCAACCACAGAGATACACTGAAGCTTTCTTT
d_gene: -; abundance: -; len: 14; v_gene: TRBV7-2; j_gene: TRBJ1-2; CDR3aa: CASSLDYGVAGYTF; CDR3nt: TGTGCCAGCAGCTTAGACTACGGAGTAGCTGGCTACACCTTC
d_gene: -; abundance: -; len: 13; v_gene: TRBV6-4; j_gene: TRBJ1-1; CDR3aa: CASSRQLNTEAFF; CDR3nt: TGTGCCAGCAGTCGACAGCTGAACACTGAAGCTTTCTTT
d_gene: -; abundance: once; len: 13; v_gene: TRBV6-5; j_gene: TRBJ1-2; CDR3aa: CASSLQFKSGYTF; CDR3nt: TGTGCCAGCAGTCTACAGTTCAAGTCTGGCTACACCTTC
d_gene: TRBD1; abundance: -; len: 16; v_gene: TRBV9; j_gene: TRBJ2-1; CDR3aa: CASSFPTGGTHNEQFF; CDR3nt: TGTGCCAGCAGCTTCCCTACAGGGGGCACACACAATGAGCAGTTCTTC